This T cell receptor beta chain was sequenced during a study of blood T cell repertoires in COVID-19. Looking at the study overall: Both acute and convalescent COVID-19 samples were obtained from the United States, Italy and Spain. T cells, B-cell-depleted T cells, or PBMCs supplied cDNA or gDNA.

Per the original methods: By means of reference gene primer amplification, nucleated cell counts were estimated. Assay used: immunoSEQ multiplex PCR; TCRdb lists only in-frame clones, some missing. The DNA was the basis for D and trimming; V, J and clone size are from that table. The sample consists of more than 95,000 clones, more than 60% of them appearing once. Trimming stripped 5 bases from V and 2 bases from J, with 16 bases between. The CDR3 loop spans 15 amino acids. CDR1 SGHVS and CDR2 FNYEAQ come from the germline V gene. The receptor comes from a man aged 65 to 85 with acute or convalescent COVID-19. Sequenced sample: peripheral blood. The chain employs TRBV7-6 and TRBJ2-7; D is uncertain. The CDR3 sequence is CASSPGEAVAYEQYF. In DNA, the CDR3 is TGTGCCAGCAGCCCCGGCGAGGCAGTAGCCTACGAGCAGTACTTC. Combining the CDR3 with reference TRBV7-6 and TRBJ2-7 gives the whole variable domain GAGVSQSPRYKVTKRGQDVALRCDPISGHVSLYWYRQALGQGPEFLTYFNYEAQQDKSGLPNDRFSAERPEGSISTLTIQRTEQRDSAMYRCASSPGEAVAYEQYFGPGTRLTVT.